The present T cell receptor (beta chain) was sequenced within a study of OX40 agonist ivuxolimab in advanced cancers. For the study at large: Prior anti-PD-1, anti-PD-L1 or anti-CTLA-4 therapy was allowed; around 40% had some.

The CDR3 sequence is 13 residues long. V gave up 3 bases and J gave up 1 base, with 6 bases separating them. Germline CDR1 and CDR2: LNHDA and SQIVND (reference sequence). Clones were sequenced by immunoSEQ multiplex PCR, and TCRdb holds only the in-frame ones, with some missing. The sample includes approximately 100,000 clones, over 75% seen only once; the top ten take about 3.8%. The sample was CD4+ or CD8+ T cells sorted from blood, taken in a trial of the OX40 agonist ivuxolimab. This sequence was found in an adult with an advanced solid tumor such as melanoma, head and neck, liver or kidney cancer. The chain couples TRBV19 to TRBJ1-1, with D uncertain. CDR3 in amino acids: CASSISTNTEAFF. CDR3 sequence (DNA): TGTGCCAGTAGTATCTCAACGAACACTGAAGCTTTCTTT. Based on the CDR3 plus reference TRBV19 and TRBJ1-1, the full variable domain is DGGITQSPKYLFRKEGQNVTLSCEQNLNHDAMYWYRQDPGQGLRLIYYSQIVNDFQKGDIAEGYSVSREKKESFPLTVTSAQKNPTAFYLCASSISTNTEAFFGQGTRLTVV.